This TCR beta chain came from a study of molecular identifiers for immune sequencing clone quantification. Across the study: Replicate experiments divided RNA from around 20,000 or 100,000 naive CD8 cells into five parts and sequenced four.

The CDR3 spans 18 residues. Germline V gene lookup returns CDR1 SEHNR and CDR2 FQNEAQ (reference sequence). Deletions cut 1 base from V and 8 bases from J, with 26 bases between. In TCRdb, the PCR reads were re-called with MiXCR into one record per CDR3 protein. The data hold around 460,000 distinct CDR3 sequences, with 25% observed a single time. This clonotype appeared many times. The V gene is TRBV7-9, the J gene TRBJ2-5, with D perhaps TRBD2 (6 bases). This sequence originates from a human donor in good health. Some libraries in this study had Jurkat cell RNA spiked in. Sequences were obtained from naive CD8+ T cells from blood, with Jurkat cell RNA spiked in. Subset denoted: FACS-sorted CD8+CD4-CCR7+CD45RA+ naive T cells. CDR3: CASSLEPGLHFASQTQYF. DNA for the CDR3: TGTGCCAGCAGCTTAGAACCGGGACTCCATTTCGCCTCGCAAACCCAGTACTTC.